The next 18 T cell receptor beta chains were all read from a single sample in a study of T cell changes during pregnancy in multiple sclerosis. Data came from immunoSEQ multiplex PCR; TCRdb stores just in-frame clones and leaves some out. The data contain 40,000 to 55,000 clones, roughly 90% of them singletons. The material was peripheral blood, obtained in the first trimester of pregnancy. The receptors here all came from a female donor in good health, enrolled as a control in a pregnancy study.

J is TRBJ2-7 and V is TRBV28; a weak D match, TRBD1 (7 bases). V was shortened by 7 bases and J by 12 bases, with 22 bases between the two germline ends. CDR1 is MDHEN, CDR2 SYDVKM, per germline. This CDR3 has 13 residues. The CDR3: CASKSGQDYDRYF. CDR3 nucleotide sequence: TGTGCCAGCAAATCCGGACAGGACTATGATAGGTACTTC.

V is TRBV27 and J is TRBJ2-5; 9 bases fit TRBD2. Germline CDR1 and CDR2: MNHEY and SMNVEV (reference sequence). The J segment lost 4 bases and the V segment lost 3 bases, leaving 6 bases of the junction unmatched. The CDR3 is 15 amino acids. The CDR3 DNA follows: TGTGCCAGCAGTTTTGCGGGGGGGCCTCTAGAGACCCAGTACTTC. Protein: CASSFAGGPLETQYF.

The chain employs TRBV7-2 and TRBJ1-1; D unclear. CDR1 is SGHTA, CDR2 FQGNSA, per germline. There are 12 residues in the CDR3. V was pared by 2 bases and J by 10 bases, with 11 bases between. The CDR3 protein is CASSLSGVTAFF. The CDR3 bases are TGTGCCAGCAGCTTATCAGGCGTAACAGCTTTCTTT.

Comments on this clone: A read error is likely here: a far larger clone is one base away. This chain links TRBV4-1 with TRBJ2-3; D might be TRBD2 (5 bases). There are 15 residues in the CDR3. V shed 0 bases and J shed 1 base, with 8 bases lying between them. The germline gives CDR1 MGHRA, CDR2 YSYEKL. Here the CDR3 DNA reads TGCGCCAGCAGCCAAGAGGACGGGGGCACAGATACGCAGTATTTT. This gives the protein CASSQEDGGTDTQYF.

The V call is TRBV7-9, the J call TRBJ2-7; D call uncertain. This CDR3 comprises 14 residues. Germline CDR1 and CDR2: SEHNR and FQNEAQ (reference sequence). The V end lost 5 bases, the J end lost 1 base, and 12 bases lay between the germline ends. The CDR3 DNA reads as TGTGCCAGCAGCCCAGAACCCGAATCCTACGAGCAGTACTTC. Residues: CASSPEPESYEQYF.

This clone has just one count. V is TRBV10-3 and J is TRBJ2-7; TRBD1 matches at 7 bases. Germline trimming cut 5 bases from V and 0 bases from J; bases unmatched to any gene: 4. Germline assignment: CDR1 ENHRY and CDR2 SYGVKD. The CDR3 runs to 14 residues. The CDR3 protein is CAISSGTVSYEQYF. As DNA, the CDR3 is TGTGCCATCAGTTCCGGGACAGTCTCCTACGAGCAGTACTTC.

The chain joins TRBV6-1 to TRBJ2-2; 9 positions match TRBD1. V gave up 7 bases and J gave up 3 bases; unmatched junction bases: 6. The length of the CDR3 is 15 residues. The germline CDR1 and CDR2 sequences are MNHNS and SASEGT. The DNA for the CDR3 is TGTGCCAGCATTCTACAGGGGGCGTACACCGGGGAGCTGTTTTTT. Amino acids: CASILQGAYTGELFF.

This clone showed up just once. The chain is built from TRBV19 and TRBJ1-5; TRBD1 aligns across 7 bases. CDR3 size: 13 residues. Germline V lookup: CDR1 LNHDA, CDR2 SQIVND (reference sequence). V shed 7 bases, J shed 4 bases, and the junction held 4 bases outside the gene matches. The CDR3 nucleotides read TGTGCCAGTACCTCGGGACAGAATCAGCCCCAGCATTTT. As protein: CASTSGQNQPQHF.

The chain uses TRBV28 and TRBJ2-5, with 12 bases aligning to TRBD2. The length of the CDR3 is 15 residues. Germline CDR1 reads MDHEN; CDR2 reads SYDVKM. V gave up 8 bases and J gave up 5 bases; unmatched junction bases: 9. The CDR3 sequence: CASHRTSGTLETQYF. The CDR3, as DNA: TGTGCCAGCCATCGGACTAGCGGGACCTTGGAGACCCAGTACTTC.

CDR3 loop: CASSIQGKGMATEAFF. As DNA, the CDR3 is TGTGCCAGTAGTATACAGGGAAAGGGCATGGCCACTGAAGCTTTCTTT. The chain employs TRBV19 and TRBJ1-1, with D possibly TRBD1 on 5 matching bases. The CDR3 is 16 residues long. Trimming removed 2 bases from V and 4 bases from J, with 17 bases in between. Per the germline V gene, CDR1 is LNHDA and CDR2 is SQIVND (reference sequence).

The V gene is TRBV7-9, the J gene TRBJ2-2; 9 nucleotides agree with TRBD2. Trimming removed 1 base from V and 3 bases from J; junction bases left unmatched: 0. The CDR3 is made up of 15 amino acids. CDR1 is SEHNR and CDR2 is FQNEAQ in the germline V gene (reference sequence). This CDR3 is CASSLERGDTGELFF. The CDR3 nucleotides read TGTGCCAGCAGCTTAGAGCGGGGGGACACCGGGGAGCTGTTTTTT.

The gene calls are TRBV5-1 and TRBJ2-7, with D tentatively TRBD2 (6 bases). The CDR3 sequence is 15 residues long. Germline V gene data show CDR1 as SGHRS and CDR2 as YFSETQ. Deletions cut 4 bases from V and 2 bases from J, with 16 bases between. CDR3 sequence reads: CASSQLDTGAYEQYF. Here the CDR3 DNA reads TGCGCCAGCAGCCAACTTGACACGGGAGCCTACGAGCAGTACTTC.

This clone appeared a few times. V and J are TRBV6-4 and TRBJ2-3, with D possibly matching TRBD1 (7 bases). The CDR3 consists of 15 residues. Germline loops: CDR1 MRHNA, CDR2 SNTAGT. V was cut by 2 bases and J by 0 bases, with 9 bases left in between. The CDR3 DNA sequence: TGTGCCAGCAGTGACCAGGGGGGTAGCACAGATACGCAGTATTTT. This codes for CASSDQGGSTDTQYF.

This clone was seen only a few times. The rearrangement links TRBV6-5 to TRBJ1-2, with 9 bases lining up with TRBD1. The CDR3 is 13 residues long. Germline CDR1 reads MNHEY; CDR2 reads SVGAGI. Unmatched junction bases numbered 3, after V lost 2 bases and J lost 8 bases. CDR3: CASSYRQGGGYTF. The DNA for the CDR3 is TGTGCCAGCAGTTACCGACAGGGGGGAGGCTACACCTTC.

The V and J genes are TRBV25-1 and TRBJ1-6; the D is unclear. Germline V lookup: CDR1 MGHDK, CDR2 SYGVNS. V was clipped by 0 bases and J by 8 bases, with 8 bases between them. This CDR3 is 14 amino acids long. CDR3 DNA: TGTGCCAGCAGTGAATACAAGGGAGATTCACCCCTCCACTTT. Translated: CASSEYKGDSPLHF.

The chain couples TRBV4-2 to TRBJ2-1, with 8 bases lining up with TRBD2. Germline V gives CDR1 LGHNA, CDR2 YNFKEQ. V shed 2 bases and J 0 bases; nucleotides not matched to a gene: 6. The CDR3 contains 17 residues. The CDR3: CASSQLTSGDSYNEQFF. CDR3 DNA: TGTGCCAGCAGCCAACTCACTAGCGGAGACTCCTACAATGAGCAGTTCTTC.

The chain recombines TRBV7-8 with TRBJ1-2; 8 bases align to TRBD1. The CDR3 length is 16 residues. V lost 4 bases and J lost 2; bases outside the gene matches: 9. In germline, CDR1 is SGHVS, CDR2 FQNEAQ. The chain's CDR3 is CASSSTAQGANYGYTF. DNA for the CDR3: TGTGCCAGCAGCTCCACGGCCCAGGGGGCGAACTATGGCTACACCTTC.

The CDR3 is CASRGDRINTGELFF. The CDR3 DNA sequence: TGTGCCAGTAGGGGGGACAGGATAAACACCGGGGAGCTGTTTTTT. The chain couples TRBV19 to TRBJ2-2; 8 bases line up with TRBD1. The CDR3 has 15 amino acids. The V gene end was trimmed by 6 bases and the J gene end by 2 bases; junction bases not matched to a gene: 5. Per germline, CDR1 LNHDA and CDR2 SQIVND (reference sequence).